Below, one T cell receptor beta chain is given with its context. Many counts were recorded for this clonotype. It has no known antigen specificity. Base quality data are lacking; no much larger clone is found one base away. The record originates from a study of read filtering for tumor transcriptome and immune sequencing (dated by TCRdb to the early 2020s). Background on the whole study: Of the patients in the cohort, 17 were male and fewer than 15 were female, and their mean age was 65.9 years, with a range of about 47 to 80. Under revised international staging, roughly 8 patients fell into R-ISS I, more than 15 into R-ISS II and 6 or 7 into R-ISS III. After DNase treatment, whole-transcriptome libraries were prepared using the TruSeq RNA Access Library Prep Kit. Per sample, about 4.05 to 10.27 million TCR-region mapped reads were obtained with IR-seq, compared with only 85 to 1273 with RNA-seq. Using the same bone marrow samples, the study compared TCR repertoires obtained by targeted immune repertoire sequencing with those obtained by bulk whole-transcriptome sequencing. One of the main goals was to work out a read-filtering strategy for immune repertoire data, in particular whether clonotypes backed by only a single read should be removed. The investigation overall reported the following: The sorted CD138-negative fraction was a mixed bone marrow immune population, not purified T cells. Single-read clonotypes made up around 85% of clonotypes but only roughly 3.6% of total reads in IR-seq, compared with about 69% of clonotypes and 44.6% of reads in RNA-seq. When single-read clonotypes were removed, the proportions of shared clonotypes in IR-seq and RNA-seq correlated more strongly. Clonotypes were captured by IR-seq at much higher depth and more reliably than by RNA-seq, and smaller IR-seq throughput was sufficient for identification of most shared clonotypes.

The Immunoverse kit was used to build TCR libraries from 400 ng RNA, with molecular barcoded adaptors covering alpha/delta and beta/gamma chains. TCR library preparation was performed with the same RNA that was used for transcriptome sequencing. Sequencing of the TCR libraries was done on an Illumina HiSeq 4000 with 2 x 150 cycles. Per the source publication's procedure: Using MiXCR, which included quality filtering and error correction, TCR reads were aligned to human V, D, J and C references and then assembled into CDR3 clonotypes. The tcR package in R was used for analysis of clonotype counts and gene usage diversity. For inspection of raw mapping reads, RNA-seq reads were mapped by STAR aligner version 2.5.3a onto GRCh37 of the human genome. To test how sequencing depth affected the clonotypes detected, IR-seq fastq files were randomly downsampled with Seqtk 1.3. TCRdb trimmed the raw reads at Q25, called clones with MiXCR and kept productive beta chains. Every distinct CDR3 protein forms one entry, paired with its most common genes and DNA. For this entry, the V and J calls and clone size follow TCRdb and not the study's own pipeline. This sample gives 20,000 to 25,000 distinct CDR3 sequences in total; approximately 13% of them show up just once. The biggest ten clones account for 60% to 80% of the sample.

The CDR3 measures 17 amino acids from cysteine to phenylalanine. Just the 51-base CDR3 DNA is kept, in frame starting at base 1. The germline ends are 14 bases apart after V is trimmed by 1 base and J by 1 base. Looking up the germline V gene yields CDR1 KGHDR and CDR2 SFDVKD. Every patient had bone marrow sampled at the time of active disease. Ficoll-Hypaque density gradient centrifugation was used to isolate bone marrow mononuclear cells. Myeloma plasma cells were removed and CD138-negative cells were collected by negative selection after labeling with CD138 magnetic microbeads on a MACS separator. The purity of the isolated cells was checked by flow cytometry with CD138 antibodies on an Attune NxT. Total RNA was extracted using TRIzol reagent and was quantified on a NanoDrop spectrophotometer. Paired RNA-seq and IR-seq were performed on the CD138-negative bone marrow sample of each patient.

The specimen was a population of CD138-negative cells sorted from bone marrow. The cell subset or site label corresponds to: bone marrow mononuclear cells depleted of CD138+ plasma/myeloma cells by negative magnetic selection. The clonotype was recovered from a donor aged 40 or older with multiple myeloma. The V and J genes are TRBV24-1 and TRBJ2-3; a tentative D call is TRBD1 (5 bases match). The CDR3 loop reads CATSDFYRPSGTDTQYF. The sequence in DNA is TGTGCCACCAGTGATTTTTACAGGCCATCTGGCACAGATACGCAGTATTTT.